A selection of T cell receptor beta chains follows, all from one sample in a study of post-analysis software for immune sequencing data. One entry per CDR3 protein results from TCRdb running MiXCR on the PCR reads. This sample has 600,000 to 750,000 distinct CDR3 sequences, with more than 50% found just once. Sequenced sample: blood. All receptors derive from a girl aged 2-15 years with multiple sclerosis. CDR3s include the opening cysteine and the closing phenylalanine or tryptophan. The order of the fields is D gene, clone size, J gene, CDR3 length, V gene, CDR3 protein, CDR3 DNA. The D gene is left open where the match is weak. Where a row states a size, it is once, few, many or the class of an expanded clone; other rows omit it.

TRBD1,NA,TRBJ2-3,18,TRBV2,CASSEAPGQGPSTDTQYF,TGTGCCAGCAGTGAGGCCCCAGGACAGGGCCCTAGCACAGATACGCAGTATTTT
TRBD1,NA,TRBJ2-1,18,TRBV12-3/TRBV12-4,CASSFRGFAGRSYNEQFF,TGTGCCAGCAGTTTCAGGGGGTTTGCAGGCCGCTCCTACAATGAGCAGTTCTTC
NA,NA,TRBJ2-3,15,TRBV4-1,CASSLSGFPTDTQYF,TGCGCCAGCAGCCTATCAGGGTTCCCAACAGATACGCAGTATTTT
TRBD2,few,TRBJ2-5,17,TRBV11-2,CASRPGPQRGGLETQYF,TGTGCCAGCAGGCCAGGCCCCCAGCGGGGGGGCTTAGAGACCCAGTACTTC
TRBD1,NA,TRBJ1-2,15,TRBV7-8,CASSLGTGGSYGYTF,TGTGCCAGCAGCTTAGGGACAGGGGGCTCGTATGGCTACACCTTC
NA,few,TRBJ1-2,14,TRBV12-3/TRBV12-4,CASSLAPREAGYTF,TGTGCCAGCAGTTTAGCGCCCAGGGAAGCTGGCTACACCTTC
NA,once,TRBJ1-5,16,TRBV27,CASSPRGWEGNRPQHF,TGTGCCAGCAGTCCCCGCGGGTGGGAAGGCAATCGGCCCCAGCATTTT
NA,once,TRBJ2-3,15,TRBV24-1,CATSDSPSSADTQYF,TGTGCCACCAGTGATTCCCCCAGCTCCGCAGATACGCAGTATTTT
NA,few,TRBJ2-5,14,TRBV18,CASSPPGARETQYF,TGTGCCAGCTCACCACCGGGGGCAAGGGAGACCCAGTACTTC
NA,NA,TRBJ2-5,13,TRBV29-1,CSVEKDSQETQYF,TGCAGCGTTGAAAAGGACTCGCAAGAGACCCAGTACTTC
NA,few,TRBJ2-3,13,TRBV12-3/TRBV12-4,CASSPIVGSPQYF,TGTGCCAGCAGCCCAATCGTCGGTTCGCCGCAGTATTTT
NA,NA,TRBJ1-2,13,TRBV5-1,CASNSTVTYGYTF,TGCGCCAGCAACTCGACAGTCACTTATGGCTACACCTTC
NA,NA,TRBJ1-1,15,TRBV7-2,CASSLVTGQSTKAFF,TGTGCCAGCAGCTTAGTTACAGGGCAAAGCACTAAAGCTTTCTTT
NA,NA,TRBJ2-5,15,TRBV3-1,CASSQGGGGTETQYF,TGTGCCAGCAGCCAAGGAGGAGGGGGTACAGAGACCCAGTACTTC
NA,NA,TRBJ2-3,16,TRBV20-1,CSARVSGGPSTDTQYF,TGCAGTGCTAGGGTCTCCGGGGGGCCTAGCACAGATACGCAGTATTTT
TRBD2,once,TRBJ2-3,15,TRBV5-1,CASFRAGGRTDTQYF,TGCGCCAGCTTTCGAGCGGGGGGAAGAACAGATACGCAGTATTTT
NA,NA,TRBJ2-5,13,TRBV9,CASSDPPGKTQYF,TGTGCCAGCAGCGACCCTCCGGGGAAGACCCAGTACTTC
TRBD2,NA,TRBJ2-1,14,TRBV11-2,CASSPGLAGSSPFF,TGTGCCAGCAGCCCGGGACTAGCGGGCTCATCTCCGTTCTTC
TRBD1,NA,TRBJ2-3,16,TRBV7-6,CASSLDAGQGTDTQYF,TGTGCCAGCAGCCTAGACGCAGGACAGGGCACAGATACGCAGTATTTT
NA,NA,TRBJ1-5,15,TRBV7-8,CASSATGFGNQPQHF,TGTGCCAGCAGCGCCACAGGGTTCGGCAATCAGCCCCAGCATTTT
NA,NA,TRBJ2-7,13,TRBV12-3/TRBV12-4,CASSFVGGHEQYF,TGTGCCAGCAGTTTTGTCGGGGGACACGAGCAGTACTTC
NA,few,TRBJ2-6,16,TRBV9,CASSVAGQRGANVLTF,TGTGCCAGCAGCGTAGCGGGCCAGCGGGGGGCCAACGTCCTGACTTTC
TRBD1,NA,TRBJ1-2,14,TRBV29-1,CSVPGTGGNYGYTF,TGCAGCGTTCCGGGGACAGGGGGGAACTATGGCTACACCTTC
TRBD2,NA,TRBJ2-7,15,TRBV6-1,CASSDSSGLGYEQYF,TGTGCCAGCAGTGACTCTAGCGGGTTGGGCTACGAGCAGTACTTC
TRBD2,few,TRBJ2-7,13,TRBV5-6,CASSFGGVYEQYF,TGTGCCAGCAGCTTCGGGGGGGTCTACGAGCAGTACTTC
NA,NA,TRBJ1-2,16,TRBV4-2,CASSQDFGDAGYGYTF,TGTGCCAGCAGCCAAGATTTTGGCGACGCGGGCTATGGCTACACCTTC
NA,NA,TRBJ1-2,14,TRBV25-1,CASSESGKNYGYTF,TGTGCCAGCAGTGAATCGGGCAAAAACTATGGCTACACCTTC
NA,NA,TRBJ2-1,17,TRBV9,CASSSLAGRGRNNEQFF,TGTGCCAGCAGCTCCCTTGCCGGACGGGGGAGGAACAATGAGCAGTTCTTC
NA,few,TRBJ2-7,14,TRBV11-2,CASSLDPDRHEQYF,TGTGCCAGCAGCTTAGATCCAGACCGCCACGAGCAGTACTTC
TRBD1,NA,TRBJ2-7,15,TRBV6-5,CASSDKGARSYEQYF,TGTGCCAGCAGTGATAAGGGGGCCCGAAGCTACGAGCAGTACTTC
TRBD2,NA,TRBJ2-1,13,TRBV2,CAIRSGTYNEQFF,TGTGCCATCCGTAGCGGGACCTACAATGAGCAGTTCTTC
NA,NA,TRBJ2-1,14,TRBV7-2,CASSLVLGDNEQFF,TGTGCCAGCAGCTTAGTACTCGGGGACAATGAGCAGTTCTTC
TRBD1,NA,TRBJ1-2,15,TRBV14,CASRQSGTGNYGYTF,TGTGCCAGCAGGCAGTCCGGGACAGGGAACTATGGCTACACCTTC
TRBD2,NA,TRBJ2-5,18,TRBV5-1,CASSPDPGLAGYQETQYF,TGCGCCAGCAGCCCGGACCCGGGACTAGCGGGGTACCAAGAGACCCAGTACTTC
TRBD2,NA,TRBJ2-5,18,TRBV4-3,CASSQEQVAGGIQETQYF,TGCGCCAGCAGCCAAGAACAAGTAGCGGGGGGAATCCAAGAGACCCAGTACTTC
NA,few,TRBJ2-4,14,TRBV5-1,CASSLVQGENIQYF,TGCGCCAGCAGCTTGGTTCAGGGCGAAAACATTCAGTACTTC
TRBD1,few,TRBJ2-7,14,TRBV5-1,CASSFGQVEGEQYF,TGCGCCAGCAGCTTCGGACAGGTAGAAGGGGAGCAGTACTTC
NA,NA,TRBJ2-2,15,TRBV20-1,CSARDLRTNTGELFF,TGCAGTGCTAGAGATCTCAGGACTAACACCGGGGAGCTGTTTTTT
TRBD2,NA,TRBJ2-7,15,TRBV5-1,CASSLAAGVAYEQYF,TGCGCCAGCAGCTTGGCAGCGGGGGTAGCCTACGAGCAGTACTTC
TRBD1,NA,TRBJ2-5,15,TRBV6-2/TRBV6-3,CAGSYAGQEGETQYF,TGTGCCGGCAGTTATGCGGGACAGGAAGGAGAGACCCAGTACTTC
TRBD1,NA,TRBJ1-2,13,TRBV7-9,CASTVDRGYGYTF,TGTGCCAGCACCGTAGACAGGGGCTATGGCTACACCTTC
TRBD1,NA,TRBJ2-7,14,TRBV12-5,CASGSTGDGYEQYF,TGTGCTAGTGGTTCCACAGGGGATGGGTACGAGCAGTACTTC
NA,few,TRBJ1-2,13,TRBV11-2,CASSFDSGYGYTF,TGTGCCAGCAGCTTCGATTCGGGTTATGGCTACACCTTC
TRBD1,NA,TRBJ2-2,16,TRBV2,CASVEQGAANTGELFF,TGTGCCAGCGTGGAGCAGGGGGCCGCGAACACCGGGGAGCTGTTTTTT
TRBD1,NA,TRBJ1-2,13,TRBV20-1,CSASDRVNYGYTF,TGCAGTGCTAGCGACAGGGTTAACTATGGCTACACCTTC
NA,NA,TRBJ2-7,14,TRBV10-2,CASRSGLMGYEQYF,TGCGCCAGCAGGTCTGGCCTCATGGGCTACGAGCAGTACTTC
NA,NA,TRBJ2-3,18,TRBV4-3,CASSPEGPGQGSPDTQYF,TGCGCCAGCAGCCCCGAGGGCCCGGGACAAGGGTCCCCAGATACGCAGTATTTT
TRBD1,NA,TRBJ2-1,15,TRBV12-3/TRBV12-4,CASSPRGQGLNEQFF,TGTGCCAGCAGTCCCAGAGGACAGGGATTAAATGAGCAGTTCTTC
TRBD2,few,TRBJ2-7,14,TRBV5-1,CASSSSGRINEQYF,TGCGCCAGCAGCTCGAGCGGGAGGATTAACGAGCAGTACTTC
NA,NA,TRBJ2-3,15,TRBV5-1,CASSSRSTSTDTQYF,TGCGCCAGCAGCTCGCGGAGTACTAGCACAGATACGCAGTATTTT
NA,NA,TRBJ1-1,13,TRBV10-3,CAIREQGGTEAFF,TGTGCCATCAGGGAACAGGGTGGAACTGAAGCTTTCTTT
TRBD2,NA,TRBJ2-7,15,TRBV4-1,CASSQGEGRIYEQYF,TGCGCCAGCAGCCAAGGGGAGGGCCGTATCTACGAGCAGTACTTC
TRBD2,NA,TRBJ2-1,18,TRBV4-1,CASSQEASGKWSYNEQFF,TGCGCCAGCAGCCAAGAGGCTAGCGGGAAGTGGTCCTACAATGAGCAGTTCTTC
NA,once,TRBJ2-6,15,TRBV7-9,CASSLRLRGANVLTF,TGTGCCAGCAGCCTCAGACTGAGAGGGGCCAACGTCCTGACTTTC